One and the same sample provided the 5 T cell receptor beta chains below, sequenced in a study of blood T cell repertoires in COVID-19. Sequencing used immunoSEQ multiplex PCR; TCRdb keeps in-frame clones, though not all of them. The repertoire holds some 150,000 clones, with 75% to 90% as singletons. The sequencing input was peripheral blood. The receptors originated from a human donor in a cohort sampled during active COVID-19.

The chain has TRBV18 and TRBJ1-6; D is uncertain. CDR1 is KGHSH, CDR2 LQKENI, per germline. The V and J ends lost 2 bases and 1 base respectively, with 9 bases between them. The CDR3 loop spans 16 amino acids. The CDR3 protein is CASSPSYSSYNSPLHF. As DNA, the CDR3 is TGTGCCAGCTCACCATCTTACAGTTCCTATAATTCACCCCTCCACTTT.

This chain connects TRBV30 to TRBJ1-2, with a tentative D call TRBD1 (6 bases). The germline V gene encodes CDR1 GTSNPN and CDR2 SVGIG (reference sequence). The CDR3 has 14 residues. V was trimmed by 2 bases and J by 4 bases, leaving 14 bases between them. In DNA, the CDR3 is TGTGCCTGGAGTTGGGCAGGGGCCCTCTATGGCTACACCTTC. Translated, it gives CAWSWAGALYGYTF.

The genes are TRBV10-3 and TRBJ2-3, with 13 bases fitting TRBD2. Trimming took 3 bases from V and 6 from J; bases not matched to a gene: 6. The CDR3 totals 16 residues. CDR1 and CDR2 from the germline V gene are ENHRY and SYGVKD. The CDR3 is CAISDRTSGGTDTQYF. As DNA, the CDR3 is TGTGCCATCAGTGATCGGACTAGCGGGGGTACCGATACGCAGTATTTT.

The chain has TRBV19 and TRBJ2-1; 7 nucleotides agree with TRBD2. CDR1 and CDR2 (germline): LNHDA, SQIVND (reference sequence). There are 15 residues in the CDR3. Unmatched junction bases numbered 7, after V lost 3 bases and J lost 5 bases. The CDR3 nucleotides read TGTGCCAGTAGTATCCAGCGGGGACTAAACAATGAGCAGTTCTTC. Its protein product is CASSIQRGLNNEQFF.

DNA for the CDR3: TGTGCCAGCAGTGAATTAGGGGGCAGGGGAAACACTGAAGCTTTCTTT. This translates into CASSELGGRGNTEAFF. The rearrangement links TRBV6-1 to TRBJ1-1; TRBD1 aligns across 7 bases. Germline assignment: CDR1 MNHNS and CDR2 SASEGT. CDR3 length: 16 residues. Trimming removed 2 bases from V and 2 bases from J; junction bases left unmatched: 8.